Presented here are 14 T cell receptor beta chains from one specimen sequenced in a study of T cells in tumors after PD-1 blockade (dated by TCRdb to between 2018 and 2020). The time point label of this sample denotes: before anti-PD-1 therapy. Library method: the immunoSEQ multiplex PCR assay. TCRdb limited this immuneACCESS table to in-frame rearrangements with V and J called. A share of clones is missing; checked studies link under half to unresolved V genes, and the rest is unexplained. The table for this sample lists 54,000 or so clones; 80% of them were counted only once. The ten largest clones add up to around an eighth of the sample. This sample comprised PBMCs, obtained before anti-PD-1 treatment. These receptors were collected from a human donor with basal cell carcinoma.

The chain couples TRBV5-6 to TRBJ1-1, with D hard to call. The CDR3 totals 13 residues. V was clipped by 1 base and J by 3 bases, with 7 bases between them. The germline V gene has CDR1 SGHDT and CDR2 YYEEEE. CDR3 in DNA: TGTGCCAGCAGCTTGACCAGAGACACTGAAGCTTTCTTT. Amino acid sequence: CASSLTRDTEAFF.

This sequence joins TRBV27 and TRBJ2-3, with TRBD2 identical over 7 bases. With 3 bases clipped from V and 9 bases from J, the junction kept 9 bases outside the gene matches. The CDR3 sequence is 14 residues long. CDR1 MNHEY and CDR2 SMNVEV come from the germline V gene (reference sequence). The CDR3: CASSFGGGTGTQYF. The CDR3 DNA reads TGTGCCAGCAGTTTTGGGGGGGGAACGGGGACGCAGTATTTT.

This sequence joins TRBV7-6 and TRBJ2-3; 9 bases map to TRBD1. Germline V gene data show CDR1 as SGHVS and CDR2 as FNYEAQ. The CDR3 covers 17 residues. V trimming: 5 bases; J trimming: 0 bases; junction bases outside the gene matches: 9. CDR3 bases: TGTGCCAGCAGCCCAATGGACAGGGGCAAAAGCACAGATACGCAGTATTTT. It yields the protein CASSPMDRGKSTDTQYF.

The V and J genes are TRBV29-1 and TRBJ2-1, with TRBD2 matching over 11 bases. Per the germline V gene, CDR1 is SQVTM and CDR2 is ANQGSEA. J gave up 1 base and V 8 bases, and 4 bases lay outside the gene matches. The CDR3 runs 14 residues. CDR3 region: CSTLAGGSYNEQFF. The DNA of the CDR3 is TGCAGCACCCTAGCGGGGGGTTCCTACAATGAGCAGTTCTTC.

This sequence joins TRBV2 and TRBJ2-2; 7 nucleotides align to TRBD2. V shed 5 bases and J 2 bases; nucleotides not matched to a gene: 2. The CDR3 totals 14 residues. Germline V lookup: CDR1 SNHLY, CDR2 FYNNEI. CDR3 in DNA: TGTGCCAGCAGTAGCGGGGCAAACACCGGGGAGCTGTTTTTT. Translation gives CASSSGANTGELFF.

The CDR3 DNA reads as TGTGCCAGCTCTTTAGACGCAGGGTTCAATCAGCCCCAGCATTTT. It encodes CASSLDAGFNQPQHF. This chain connects TRBV7-2 to TRBJ1-5, with a weak D call TRBD1 (5 bases). V was shortened by 8 bases and J by 3 bases, with 17 bases between the two germline ends. Germline CDR1 is SGHTA and CDR2 is FQGNSA. The CDR3 runs to 15 residues.

The DNA for the CDR3 is TGTGCCAGCAGCTTAGAACAGCCCTCCTACGAGCAGTACTTC. Its protein product is CASSLEQPSYEQYF. The rearrangement uses TRBV7-8 and TRBJ2-7; no clear D. The V gene's germline CDR1 is SGHVS and CDR2 FQNEAQ. This CDR3 has 14 residues. V dropped 1 base and J dropped 0 bases, with 7 bases sitting between them. The whole variable domain, remainder taken from reference TRBV7-8 and TRBJ2-7, is GAGVSQSPRYKVAKRGQDVALRCDPISGHVSLFWYQQALGQGPEFLTYFQNEAQLDKSGLPSDRFFAERPEGSVSTLKIQRTQQEDSAVYLCASSLEQPSYEQYFGPGTRLTVT.

The chain joins TRBV7-3 to TRBJ2-3; D not certain. Trimming left V 2 bases short and J 0 bases short, with 15 bases between. The CDR3 is 17 amino acids. The germline V gene has CDR1 SGHTA and CDR2 FQGTGA. CDR3 coding DNA: TGTGCCAGCAGCTTATTCGGGCGGAAGATTAGCACAGATACGCAGTATTTT. Its protein is CASSLFGRKISTDTQYF.

This clone was seen once. J is TRBJ1-1 and V is TRBV6-2 or TRBV6-3; D is ambiguous. Trimming shortened V by 2 bases and J by 6 bases, and 10 bases separated the two germline ends. The germline V gene has CDR1 MNHEY and CDR2 SVGEGT. CDR3 size: 13 residues. DNA of the CDR3: TGTGCCAGCAGTTACGGGATGGGAGCTGAAGCTTTCTTT. Protein: CASSYGMGAEAFF.

The chain carries TRBV30 and TRBJ2-1; D is unresolved. Germline V gives CDR1 GTSNPN, CDR2 SVGIG (reference sequence). The CDR3 is made up of 15 amino acids. The V and J ends lost 0 bases and 6 bases respectively, with 15 bases between them. Here the CDR3 DNA reads TGTGCCTGGAGTGTAAGGAGTCAGCGCCGCAATGAGCAGTTCTTC. This translates into CAWSVRSQRRNEQFF.

The chain uses TRBV5-1 and TRBJ2-3, with no clear D. This CDR3 has 13 residues. Per the germline V gene, CDR1 is SGHRS and CDR2 is YFSETQ. The germline V and J ends were trimmed by 2 bases and 2 bases, with 6 bases remaining between them. For the CDR3, the DNA is TGCGCCAGCAGCTTAACAGTCACAGATACGCAGTATTTT. Translating gives CASSLTVTDTQYF.

V gene TRBV5-1 combines with J gene TRBJ2-6; no firm D call. The CDR3 runs to 16 residues. V was cut by 0 bases and J by 0 bases, with 7 bases left in between. CDR1 is SGHRS, CDR2 YFSETQ, per germline. CDR3 DNA: TGCGCCAGCAGCTTGGAAGGCTCCTCTGGGGCCAACGTCCTGACTTTC. Encoded protein: CASSLEGSSGANVLTF.

This chain connects TRBV7-3 to TRBJ1-5; 7 bases match TRBD1. After removal of 4 bases from V and 3 bases from J, the junction contained 24 bases not matched to a gene. Germline-derived CDR1 and CDR2 are SGHTA and FQGTGA. CDR3 length: 21 amino acids. The CDR3 sequence: CASSSPRRQGFFLDPNQPQHF. CDR3 coding DNA: TGTGCCAGCAGCTCGCCAAGGCGACAGGGTTTTTTCCTCGACCCCAATCAGCCCCAGCATTTT. The full variable domain, with the rest looked up from reference TRBV7-3 and TRBJ1-5, is GAGVSQTPSNKVTEKGKYVELRCDPISGHTALYWYRQSLGQGPEFLIYFQGTGAADDSGLPNDRFFAVRPEGSVSTLKIQRTERGDSAVYLCASSSPRRQGFFLDPNQPQHFGDGTRLSIL.

This rearrangement joins TRBV7-9 to TRBJ1-2; the D is unclear. V was clipped by 1 base and J by 1 base, with 7 bases between them. The CDR3 loop spans 14 amino acids. The germline V gene has CDR1 SEHNR and CDR2 FQNEAQ (reference sequence). CDR3 in amino acids: CASSLVAVNYGYTF. CDR3 bases: TGTGCCAGCAGCTTAGTGGCCGTTAACTATGGCTACACCTTC.